This TCR beta chain was sequenced during a study of T cell responses to AZD1222 COVID-19 vaccine. Study-wide results and limits: Regions left unmutated in variants are reportedly the target of nearly half of spike-specific TCRs. Females outnumbered males among donors, who were mostly white British; clonal diversity was possibly underestimated. CD4 TCRs covered the whole spike, strongest at regions 160-218 and 743-854.

TCRdb's table, derived via immunoSEQ multiplex PCR, lists solely in-frame clones and lacks some. The profile shows 45,000 to 60,000 clones, 65% to 80% of them singletons. This clone was seen just once. Its target is unknown. Deletions cut 3 bases from V and 7 bases from J, with 9 bases between. Germline CDR1 is MDHEN and CDR2 is SYDVKM. The CDR3 loop spans 12 amino acids. V and J are TRBV28 and TRBJ1-2, with D possibly TRBD1 on 6 matching bases. Sequences were derived from peripheral blood, sampled on day 0 of AZD1222 vaccination. This sequence was found in an adult in good health. The CDR3 DNA reads TGTGCCAGCAGTTTTAGGGGGGCTGGCTACACCTTC. Its translation: CASSFRGAGYTF.